A single sample is the source of the 18 T cell receptor beta chains below, sequenced in a study of T cell changes during pregnancy in multiple sclerosis. Measured with immunoSEQ multiplex PCR; TCRdb has only the in-frame clones, and not every one. The sample includes about 100,000 clones, approximately 92% of them seen just once. Sequenced material: peripheral blood, taken in the second trimester of pregnancy. Receptors were obtained from a female donor with multiple sclerosis, enrolled in a pregnancy study.

The chain employs TRBV7-3 and TRBJ2-1; TRBD2 matches 14 bases. CDR3 length: 20 amino acids. The V and J ends lost 5 bases and 0 bases, in that order; junction bases with no gene match: 12. Germline CDR1 is SGHTA and CDR2 is FQGTGA. CDR3 protein: CASSPRLAGGGSSSYNEQFF. The CDR3 bases are TGTGCCAGCAGCCCGAGACTAGCGGGAGGGGGATCTAGCTCCTACAATGAGCAGTTCTTC.

V is TRBV9 and J is TRBJ2-3; TRBD2 matches at 7 bases. V dropped 0 bases and J dropped 5; count of bases not matched to a gene: 12. The germline V gene has CDR1 SGDLS and CDR2 YYNGEE. This CDR3 comprises 17 residues. The CDR3 loop reads CASSVATGGGSGDTQYF. The CDR3 DNA is TGTGCCAGCAGCGTAGCTACGGGAGGAGGGAGTGGAGATACGCAGTATTTT.

A few counts support this clone. This chain connects TRBV6-1 to TRBJ1-6; TRBD1 aligns across 10 bases. This CDR3 region has 14 residues. V was pared by 7 bases and J by 8 bases, with 5 bases of the junction left unmatched. The germline V gene encodes CDR1 MNHNS and CDR2 SASEGT. The CDR3 DNA reads TGTGCCAGCACCTCGACAGGGGGCGATTCACCCCTCCACTTT. Protein product: CASTSTGGDSPLHF.

The V gene is TRBV5-4, the J gene TRBJ2-2, with 10 bases identical to TRBD1. This CDR3 spans 14 amino acids. Trimming took 3 bases from V and 5 from J; bases not matched to a gene: 1. CDR1 is SGHNT and CDR2 is YYREEE in the germline V gene (reference sequence). CDR3 in amino acids: CASSSGQGTGELFF. CDR3 DNA: TGTGCCAGCAGCTCGGGACAGGGGACCGGGGAGCTGTTTTTT. Full variable domain (rest looked up from reference TRBV5-4 and TRBJ2-2): ETGVTQSPTHLIKTRGQQVTLRCSSQSGHNTVSWYQQALGQGPQFIFQYYREEENGRGNFPPRFSGLQFPNYSSELNVNALELDDSALYLCASSSGQGTGELFFGEGSRLTVL.

The genes are TRBV6-5 and TRBJ2-7; the match to TRBD2 covers 7 bases. From germline, CDR1 is MNHEY and CDR2 SVGAGI. The CDR3 totals 13 residues. V lost 2 bases to trimming and J lost 6 bases; unmatched junction nucleotides: 4. The CDR3 reads CASSYGRGGEQYF. Here the CDR3 DNA reads TGTGCCAGCAGTTACGGGAGGGGTGGCGAGCAGTACTTC.

The genes are TRBV2 and TRBJ1-2, with unresolved D. The germline V gene has CDR1 SNHLY and CDR2 FYNNEI. V was cut by 6 bases and J by 6 bases, with 20 bases left in between. The length of the CDR3 is 15 residues. The CDR3 loop is CASRGSYGIRDGYTF. The CDR3 DNA reads TGTGCCAGCAGGGGCTCGTACGGGATTCGGGATGGCTACACCTTC.

This chain connects TRBV6-6 to TRBJ2-1, with 7 bases identical to TRBD2. There are 16 residues in the CDR3. The V gene's germline CDR1 is MNHNY and CDR2 SVGAGI (reference sequence). V shed 2 bases, J shed 3 bases, and the junction held 7 bases outside the gene matches. CDR3 protein: CASSYGTGGSYNEQFF. CDR3 coding DNA: TGTGCCAGCAGTTACGGTACTGGCGGGAGCTACAATGAGCAGTTCTTC.

The chain uses TRBV28 and TRBJ1-4, with 9 bases fitting TRBD1. This CDR3 comprises 15 residues. The trim removed 5 bases at V and 8 bases at J, leaving 9 bases unmatched. Germline V gene sequence: CDR1 MDHEN, CDR2 SYDVKM. The CDR3 coding sequence is TGTGCCAGCAGTAATACAGGGGGCGGTCAAGAAAAACTGTTTTTT. This codes for CASSNTGGGQEKLFF.

This clone was found a few times. This chain connects TRBV19 to TRBJ1-4; D is unclear. This CDR3 comprises 15 residues. The V end lost 4 bases, the J end lost 13 bases, and 22 bases lay between the germline ends. CDR1 and CDR2 (germline): LNHDA, SQIVND (reference sequence). The CDR3 reads CASSNLDTFPVGLFF. The CDR3 DNA sequence: TGTGCCAGTAGTAACTTAGACACCTTCCCTGTGGGACTGTTTTTT.

This clone has just a few counts. V usage is TRBV30 and J usage is TRBJ1-1; unclear D gene. The CDR3 loop spans 14 amino acids. V lost 0 bases and J lost 0, with 8 bases in between. Germline V gene lookup returns CDR1 GTSNPN and CDR2 SVGIG (reference sequence). The DNA for the CDR3 is TGTGCCTGGAGTGTTACAGCCATGAACACTGAAGCTTTCTTT. Protein: CAWSVTAMNTEAFF.

The chain carries TRBV7-2 and TRBJ2-1, with unresolved D. The germline V gene has CDR1 SGHTA and CDR2 FQGNSA. This CDR3 spans 13 amino acids. The ends were cut back, 1 base at V and 4 bases at J, with 5 bases in the middle. The CDR3 region has the DNA TGTGCCAGCAGCTTAGATATGTACAATGAGCAGTTCTTC. Translating it yields CASSLDMYNEQFF.

J is TRBJ2-7 and V is TRBV6-5, with 9 bases fitting TRBD1. The CDR3 is made up of 13 amino acids. V shed 6 bases, J shed 5 bases, and the junction held 5 bases outside the gene matches. Germline values: CDR1 MNHEY, CDR2 SVGAGI. Written as DNA, the CDR3 is TGTGCCAGCAGAAAGGGACAGGGCCACGAGCAGTACTTC. Protein sequence: CASRKGQGHEQYF.

The rearrangement joins TRBV28 to TRBJ2-7; possibly TRBD1 for D (5 bases). This CDR3 has 15 residues. Trimming removed 2 bases at V and 5 bases at J, with 16 bases between. CDR1 and CDR2 (germline): MDHEN, SYDVKM. As DNA, the CDR3 is TGTGCCAGCAGTTTAAGGAGCTCAGGGAAGAACGAGCAGTACTTC. This codes for CASSLRSSGKNEQYF.

The rearrangement uses TRBV11-2 and TRBJ1-2, with D possibly being TRBD1 (5 bases). Germline assignment: CDR1 SGHAT and CDR2 FQNNGV. CDR3 length: 15 residues. Trimming shortened V by 5 bases and J by 0 bases, and 13 bases separated the two germline ends. The CDR3 spells CASSPGSISNYGYTF. Here the CDR3 DNA reads TGTGCCAGCAGCCCAGGGTCTATTTCTAACTATGGCTACACCTTC.

The rearrangement uses TRBV18 and TRBJ1-2; D unresolved. V gave up 2 bases and J gave up 1 base, with 11 bases separating them. The CDR3 length is 15 residues. CDR1 KGHSH and CDR2 LQKENI come from the germline V gene. CDR3 DNA sequence: TGTGCCAGCTCACCATCCGGGGATTATAACTATGGCTACACCTTC. This encodes CASSPSGDYNYGYTF.

The DNA of the CDR3 is TGTGCCAGCAGCTCCTCGGGAGCAGGAAACACCATATATTTT. It codes for CASSSSGAGNTIYF. This chain joins TRBV7-8 and TRBJ1-3; D is undetermined. The V end lost 4 bases, the J end lost 4 bases, and 11 bases lay between the germline ends. The CDR3 consists of 14 residues. CDR1 is SGHVS and CDR2 is FQNEAQ in the germline V gene.

J is TRBJ2-3 and V is TRBV6-1; unclear D gene. V gave up 4 bases and J gave up 1 base, with 6 bases separating them. Germline V gives CDR1 MNHNS, CDR2 SASEGT. The CDR3 is 13 amino acids. In nucleotides, the CDR3 is TGTGCCAGCAGTGCGGTGCGCACAGATACGCAGTATTTT. Translation gives CASSAVRTDTQYF.

This chain links TRBV6-1 with TRBJ1-2; 7 bases are a match to TRBD1. V dropped 0 bases and J dropped 5; count of bases not matched to a gene: 3. Germline V gene data show CDR1 as MNHNS and CDR2 as SASEGT. There are 14 residues in the CDR3. CDR3 bases: TGTGCCAGCAGTGAAGCGCCGACAGGGTATGGCTACACCTTC. Protein product: CASSEAPTGYGYTF.